This entry lists 20 T cell receptor beta chains sequenced from one sample in a study of vaccination and CD4 T cells after COVID-19. Noted time point: late sampling 161 to 241 days after vaccination in a few convalescent patients. The treatment denotes: roughly nine-day PBMC culture with coronavirus spike peptide pools or control peptides (ViraFEST assay). These receptors have no identified antigens. At the Johns Hopkins FTIC core, DNA taken from cultured CD4+ T cells was sequenced by way of the Oncomine TCR Beta short-read assay. TCRdb reprocessed the PCR reads via MiXCR and lists one record per CDR3 protein. The sample includes more than 25,000 distinct CDR3 sequences, roughly a third of them seen just once. This specimen was CD4+ T cells from blood, cultured in vitro, taken about 7 months after SARS-CoV-2 vaccination. These receptors were obtained from a human donor who had recovered from COVID-19.

This clonotype is deemed large. The chain's CDR3 is CASSLSGQVAQPQHF. The CDR3 nucleotides are TGTGCCAGCAGCTTATCGGGTCAGGTTGCTCAGCCCCAGCATTTT. V and J are TRBV7-8 and TRBJ1-5; no clear D. Deletions cut 2 bases from V and 6 bases from J, with 14 bases between. From germline, CDR1 is SGHVS and CDR2 FQNEAQ. The length of the CDR3 is 15 residues.

This chain connects TRBV9 to TRBJ1-1, with D unresolved. The CDR3 is 15 amino acids. Per the germline V gene, CDR1 is SGDLS and CDR2 is YYNGEE. Trimming removed 0 bases from V and 0 bases from J, with 9 bases in between. The chain's CDR3 is CASSVDVTMNTEAFF. As DNA, the CDR3 is TGTGCCAGCAGCGTAGATGTGACAATGAACACTGAAGCTTTCTTT.

This clonotype has just a few counts. The chain links TRBV20-1 to TRBJ1-2; 8 nucleotides agree with TRBD1. The J segment lost 0 bases and the V segment lost 5 bases, leaving 5 bases of the junction unmatched. CDR1 DFQATT and CDR2 SNEGSKA come from the germline V gene (reference sequence). The CDR3 is made up of 14 amino acids. CDR3 nucleotides: TGCAGTGCTCCAACGACAGGGGCTAACTATGGCTACACCTTC. Translated, it gives CSAPTTGANYGYTF.

V gene TRBV5-6 combines with J gene TRBJ2-7; TRBD2 matches 14 bases. V lost 4 bases to trimming and J lost 1 base; unmatched junction nucleotides: 1. The germline CDR1 and CDR2 sequences are SGHDT and YYEEEE. The CDR3 consists of 15 residues. The DNA for the CDR3 is TGTGCCAGCAGCAGGACTAGCGGGAGGTCCTACGAGCAGTACTTC. This codes for CASSRTSGRSYEQYF.

The V and J genes are TRBV20-1 and TRBJ2-1; D is possibly TRBD2 (6 bases). Germline V gene data show CDR1 as DFQATT and CDR2 as SNEGSKA (reference sequence). This CDR3 has 18 amino acids. With 6 bases removed from V and 4 bases from J, the gap between germline ends came to 28 bases. The CDR3 DNA follows: TGCAGTGCCCGGCGGGGCTTTGGTGGCAGTGCGGCTTACAATGAGCAGTTCTTC. It translates to CSARRGFGGSAAYNEQFF.

The rearrangement joins TRBV28 to TRBJ2-7; tentative D call: TRBD1 (6 bases). The CDR3 runs to 14 residues. The germline V and J ends were trimmed by 5 bases and 3 bases, with 14 bases remaining between them. Germline loops: CDR1 MDHEN, CDR2 SYDVKM. CDR3 region: CASSKTGQGYEQYF. The CDR3 DNA sequence: TGTGCCAGCAGTAAAACGGGACAAGGCTACGAGCAGTACTTC.

A few counts support this clonotype. DNA for the CDR3: TGTGCCAGTACCACAGGGTGGGGAGGAAACAATGAGCAGTTCTTC. Encoded protein: CASTTGWGGNNEQFF. This chain connects TRBV19 to TRBJ2-1; D might be TRBD1 or TRBD2, each matching 6 bases. This CDR3 is 15 amino acids long. CDR1 is LNHDA and CDR2 is SQIVND in the germline V gene (reference sequence). The V and J ends lost 7 bases and 5 bases respectively, with 18 bases between them.

This chain joins TRBV20-1 and TRBJ1-4, with 7 nucleotides matching TRBD1. With 1 base clipped from V and 7 bases from J, the junction kept 9 bases outside the gene matches. The CDR3 contains 15 residues. Germline CDR1 and CDR2: DFQATT and SNEGSKA (reference sequence). CDR3 in amino acids: CSARAITGDGEKLFF. The CDR3 DNA follows: TGCAGTGCTAGAGCGATTACAGGGGATGGTGAAAAACTGTTTTTT.

This clonotype occurred a few times. The genes are TRBV29-1 and TRBJ1-1, with D perhaps matching TRBD1 (6 bases). The CDR3 has 11 residues. Germline V lookup: CDR1 SQVTM, CDR2 ANQGSEA. Trimming shortened V by 8 bases and J by 5 bases, and 12 bases separated the two germline ends. The CDR3 is CSSSGVTEAFF. CDR3 sequence (DNA): TGCAGCTCTTCAGGGGTGACTGAAGCTTTCTTT.

The chain is built from TRBV29-1 and TRBJ1-2, with D perhaps matching TRBD1 (5 bases). This CDR3 has 13 amino acids. V was shortened by 6 bases and J by 4 bases, with 15 bases between the two germline ends. Per the germline V gene, CDR1 is SQVTM and CDR2 is ANQGSEA. CDR3 sequence: CSVATGALYGYTF. The CDR3, as DNA: TGCAGCGTCGCCACCGGGGCTCTCTATGGCTACACCTTC.

The chain couples TRBV4-1 to TRBJ2-5; TRBD1 or TRBD2 may be the D gene (6 bases each). The CDR3 has 21 amino acids. With 3 bases removed from V and 2 bases from J, the gap between germline ends came to 31 bases. Germline loops: CDR1 MGHRA, CDR2 YSYEKL. CDR3 sequence reads: CASSQSVRGARLRPTQETQYF. The CDR3 region has the DNA TGCGCCAGCAGCCAGTCGGTTAGGGGGGCGAGGTTGAGGCCGACACAAGAGACCCAGTACTTC.

In its sample, this clonotype is medium-sized. The genes are TRBV7-2 and TRBJ2-5; the match to TRBD2 covers 11 bases. V trimming: 4 bases; J trimming: 5 bases; junction bases outside the gene matches: 3. Germline V gene data show CDR1 as SGHTA and CDR2 as FQGNSA. The CDR3 is 14 amino acids. The CDR3: CASSYRTSGETQYF. The DNA for the CDR3 is TGTGCCAGCAGCTATAGGACTAGCGGGGAGACCCAGTACTTC.

The J gene is TRBJ2-1, the V gene TRBV20-1; possible D gene TRBD2, 6 bases. CDR1 and CDR2 (germline): DFQATT, SNEGSKA (reference sequence). V lost 6 bases and J lost 5, with 14 bases in between. The CDR3 spans 13 residues. In DNA form, the CDR3 reads TGCAGTGCCCGACTAGTTCTTCACAATGAGCAGTTCTTC. This translates into CSARLVLHNEQFF.

This chain connects TRBV6-1 to TRBJ1-5, with 7 bases aligning to TRBD1. V shed 7 bases and J 5 bases; nucleotides not matched to a gene: 2. The CDR3 totals 12 residues. Germline loops: CDR1 MNHNS, CDR2 SASEGT. CDR3 coding DNA: TGTGCCAGCACCAGGGGGTATCAGCCCCAGCATTTT. Translating gives CASTRGYQPQHF.

There are a few counts of this clonotype. J is TRBJ2-2 and V is TRBV20-1; maybe TRBD1 (5 bases). The CDR3 spans 17 residues. Trimming shortened V by 6 bases and J by 0 bases, and 20 bases separated the two germline ends. Germline CDR1 reads DFQATT; CDR2 reads SNEGSKA (reference sequence). CDR3 amino acids: CSARGPMGRANTGELFF. The CDR3, as DNA: TGCAGTGCCCGAGGACCAATGGGCAGGGCGAACACCGGGGAGCTGTTTTTT.

This chain joins TRBV5-1 and TRBJ1-1; no reliable D call. The CDR3 has 15 residues. Deletions cut 0 bases from V and 3 bases from J, with 12 bases between. Per the germline V gene, CDR1 is SGHRS and CDR2 is YFSETQ. Here the CDR3 reads CASSLGPVKDTEAFF. CDR3 coding DNA: TGCGCCAGCAGCTTGGGCCCAGTGAAGGACACTGAAGCTTTCTTT.

CDR3 bases: TGTGCCAGCAGTTTAGAGTTAGCGGGAGAAGGCAATGAGCAGTTCTTC. Protein: CASSLELAGEGNEQFF. The chain is built from TRBV28 and TRBJ2-1; TRBD2 agrees at 9 bases. CDR1 MDHEN and CDR2 SYDVKM come from the germline V gene. J lost 6 bases, V lost 2 bases, and 8 bases had no gene match. This CDR3 has 16 residues. Full variable domain (outside the CDR3, taken from reference TRBV28 and TRBJ2-1): DVKVTQSSRYLVKRTGEKVFLECVQDMDHENMFWYRQDPGLGLRLIYFSYDVKMKEKGDIPEGYSVSREKKERFSLILESASTNQTSMYLCASSLELAGEGNEQFFGPGTRLTVL.

The rearrangement joins TRBV6-2 or TRBV6-3 to TRBJ2-5; 7 nucleotides align to TRBD1. Germline V gene lookup returns CDR1 MNHEY and CDR2 SVGEGT. The ends lost 5 bases at V and 4 bases at J; junction bases unmatched: 4. The length of the CDR3 is 13 residues. The CDR3, as DNA: TGTGCCAGCAGTACAGGGGTAGGAGAGACCCAGTACTTC. Encoded protein: CASSTGVGETQYF.

The rearrangement links TRBV7-3 to TRBJ2-3; 11 bases fit TRBD2. From germline, CDR1 is SGHTA and CDR2 FQGTGA. The CDR3 loop spans 16 amino acids. V lost 5 bases to trimming and J lost 2 bases; unmatched junction nucleotides: 6. CDR3 amino acids: CASSAGLAGYTDTQYF. CDR3 sequence (DNA): TGTGCCAGCAGCGCCGGACTAGCGGGTTACACAGATACGCAGTATTTT.

For the CDR3, the DNA is TGTGCCAGCAGCCAAGGGACTTTAGAGACCCAGTACTTC. Translated: CASSQGTLETQYF. The V call is TRBV7-2, the J call TRBJ2-5; a weak D match, TRBD2 (6 bases). The CDR3 is 13 residues long. Germline-derived CDR1 and CDR2 are SGHTA and FQGNSA. Trimming stripped 5 bases from V and 4 bases from J, with 11 bases between.